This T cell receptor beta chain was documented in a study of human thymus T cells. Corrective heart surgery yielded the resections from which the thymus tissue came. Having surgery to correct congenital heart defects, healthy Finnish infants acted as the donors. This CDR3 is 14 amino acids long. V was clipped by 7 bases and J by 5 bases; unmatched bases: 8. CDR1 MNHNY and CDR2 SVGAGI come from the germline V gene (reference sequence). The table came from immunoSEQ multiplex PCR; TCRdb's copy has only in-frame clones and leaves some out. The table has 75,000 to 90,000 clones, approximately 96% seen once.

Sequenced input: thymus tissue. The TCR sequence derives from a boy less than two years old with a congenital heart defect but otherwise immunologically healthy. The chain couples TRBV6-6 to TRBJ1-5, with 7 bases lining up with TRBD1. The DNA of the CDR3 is TGTGCCAGCACCTTAGACAGGGAGGATCAGCCCCAGCATTTT. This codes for CASTLDREDQPQHF.